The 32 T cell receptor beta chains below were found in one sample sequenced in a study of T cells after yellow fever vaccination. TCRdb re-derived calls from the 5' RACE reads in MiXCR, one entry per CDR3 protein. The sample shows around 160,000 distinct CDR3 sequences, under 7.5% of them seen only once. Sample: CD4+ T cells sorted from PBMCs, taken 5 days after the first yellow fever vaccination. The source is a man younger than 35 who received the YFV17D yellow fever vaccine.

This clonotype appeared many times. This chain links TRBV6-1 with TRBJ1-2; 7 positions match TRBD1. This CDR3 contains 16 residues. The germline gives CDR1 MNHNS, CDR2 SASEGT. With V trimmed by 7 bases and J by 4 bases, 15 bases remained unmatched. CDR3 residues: CASTPQGGGLGYGYTF. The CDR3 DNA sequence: TGTGCCAGCACTCCTCAGGGGGGTGGGCTAGGCTATGGCTACACCTTC.

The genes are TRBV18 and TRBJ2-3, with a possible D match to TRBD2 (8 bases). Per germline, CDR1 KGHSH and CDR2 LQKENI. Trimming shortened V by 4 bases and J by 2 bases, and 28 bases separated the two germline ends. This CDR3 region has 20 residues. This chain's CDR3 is CASSRRTGSAGAPDTDTQYF. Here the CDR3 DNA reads TGTGCCAGCTCACGACGGACAGGCTCAGCGGGGGCCCCGGACACAGATACGCAGTATTTT.

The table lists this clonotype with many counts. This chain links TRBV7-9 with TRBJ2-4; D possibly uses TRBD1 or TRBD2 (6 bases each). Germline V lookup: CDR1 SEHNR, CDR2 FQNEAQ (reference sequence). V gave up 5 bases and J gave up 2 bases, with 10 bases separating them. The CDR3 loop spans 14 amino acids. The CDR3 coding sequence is TGTGCCAGCAGCGAGGGGGGTTCCAAAAACATTCAGTACTTC. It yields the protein CASSEGGSKNIQYF.

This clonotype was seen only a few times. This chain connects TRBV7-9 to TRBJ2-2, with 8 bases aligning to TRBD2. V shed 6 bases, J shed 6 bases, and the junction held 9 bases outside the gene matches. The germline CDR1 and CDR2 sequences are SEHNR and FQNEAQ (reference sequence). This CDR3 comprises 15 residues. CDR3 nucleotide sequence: TGTGCCAGCAGGTTTACAGGACTAGCTGCCGGGGAGCTGTTTTTT. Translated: CASRFTGLAAGELFF.

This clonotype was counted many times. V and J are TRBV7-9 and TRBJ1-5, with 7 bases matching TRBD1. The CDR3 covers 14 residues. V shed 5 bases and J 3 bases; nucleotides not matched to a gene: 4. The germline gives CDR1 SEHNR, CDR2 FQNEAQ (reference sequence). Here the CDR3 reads CASSTGQLNQPQHF. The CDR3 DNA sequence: TGTGCCAGCAGCACGGGACAGCTCAATCAGCCCCAGCATTTT.

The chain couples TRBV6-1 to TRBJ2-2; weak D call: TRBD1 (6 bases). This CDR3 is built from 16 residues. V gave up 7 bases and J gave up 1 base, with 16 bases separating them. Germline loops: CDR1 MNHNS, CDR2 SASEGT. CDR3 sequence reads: CASTFAPGQNTGELFF. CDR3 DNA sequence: TGTGCCAGCACCTTTGCCCCGGGACAGAACACCGGGGAGCTGTTTTTT.

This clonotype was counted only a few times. The CDR3 loop is CASSSFPRGAKNIQYF. The CDR3 DNA reads TGTGCCAGCAGCTCCTTTCCTCGGGGGGCCAAAAACATTCAGTACTTC. The chain has TRBV7-2 and TRBJ2-4; perhaps TRBD2 as D (6 bases). Looked up from germline, CDR1 is SGHTA and CDR2 is FQGNSA. The V end lost 4 bases, the J end lost 1 base, and 14 bases lay between the germline ends. The CDR3 length is 16 residues.

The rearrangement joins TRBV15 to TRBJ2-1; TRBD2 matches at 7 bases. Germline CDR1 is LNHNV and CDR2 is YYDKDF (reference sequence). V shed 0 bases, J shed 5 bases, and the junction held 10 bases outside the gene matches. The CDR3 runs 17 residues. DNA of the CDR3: TGTGCCACCAGCAGAGAACGTTTACTAGCGTCCCACAATGAGCAGTTCTTC. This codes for CATSRERLLASHNEQFF.

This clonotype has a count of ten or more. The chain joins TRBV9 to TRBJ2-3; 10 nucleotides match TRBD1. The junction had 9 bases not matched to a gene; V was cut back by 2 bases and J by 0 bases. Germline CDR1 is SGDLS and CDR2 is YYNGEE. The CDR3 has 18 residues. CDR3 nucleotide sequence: TGTGCCAGCAGCGTCAGGACAGGGGGGTTCGCTAGCACAGATACGCAGTATTTT. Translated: CASSVRTGGFASTDTQYF. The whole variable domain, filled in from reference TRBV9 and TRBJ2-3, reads DSGVTQTPKHLITATGQRVTLRCSPRSGDLSVYWYQQSLDQGLQFLIQYYNGEERAKGNILERFSAQQFPDLHSELNLSSLELGDSALYFCASSVRTGGFASTDTQYFGPGTRLTVL.

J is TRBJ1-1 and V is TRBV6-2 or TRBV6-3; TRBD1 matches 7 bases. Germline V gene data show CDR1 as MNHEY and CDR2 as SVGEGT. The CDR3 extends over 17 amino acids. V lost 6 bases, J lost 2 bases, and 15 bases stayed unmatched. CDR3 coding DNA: TGTGCCAGCAGAGAACAGGGGACCCACCGGGCCAACACTGAAGCTTTCTTT. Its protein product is CASREQGTHRANTEAFF.

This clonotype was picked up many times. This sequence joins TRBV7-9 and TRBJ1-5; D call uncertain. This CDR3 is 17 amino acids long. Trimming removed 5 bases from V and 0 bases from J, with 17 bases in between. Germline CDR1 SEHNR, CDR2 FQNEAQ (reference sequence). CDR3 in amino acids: CASSTGAPLVSNQPQHF. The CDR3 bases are TGTGCCAGCAGCACCGGAGCCCCGCTCGTTAGCAATCAGCCCCAGCATTTT.

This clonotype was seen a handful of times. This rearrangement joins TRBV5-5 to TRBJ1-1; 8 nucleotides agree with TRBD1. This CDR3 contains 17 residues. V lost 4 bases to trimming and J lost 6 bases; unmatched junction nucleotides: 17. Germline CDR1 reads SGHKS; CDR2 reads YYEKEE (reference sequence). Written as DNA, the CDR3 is TGTGCCAGCAGCCAACGGACAGGGACCGATCGGTTAGCTGAAGCTTTCTTT. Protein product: CASSQRTGTDRLAEAFF.

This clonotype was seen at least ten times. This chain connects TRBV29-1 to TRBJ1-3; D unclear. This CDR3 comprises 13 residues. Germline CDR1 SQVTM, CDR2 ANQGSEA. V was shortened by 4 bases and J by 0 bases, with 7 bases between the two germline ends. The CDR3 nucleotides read TGCAGCGTTGCACAGAGCTCTGGAAACACCATATATTTT. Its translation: CSVAQSSGNTIYF. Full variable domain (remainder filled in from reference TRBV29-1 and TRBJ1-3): SAVISQKPSRDICQRGTSLTIQCQVDSQVTMMFWYRQQPGQSLTLIATANQGSEATYESGFVIDKFPISRPNLTFSTLTVSNMSPEDSSIYLCSVAQSSGNTIYFGEGSWLTVV.

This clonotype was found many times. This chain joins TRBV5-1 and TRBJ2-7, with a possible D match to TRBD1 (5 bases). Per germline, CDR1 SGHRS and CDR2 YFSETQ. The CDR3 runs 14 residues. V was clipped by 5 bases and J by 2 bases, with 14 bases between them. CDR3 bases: TGCGCCAGCAGACACCCGCCGACAGCCTACGAGCAGTACTTC. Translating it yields CASRHPPTAYEQYF. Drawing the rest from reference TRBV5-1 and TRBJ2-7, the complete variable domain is KAGVTQTPRYLIKTRGQQVTLSCSPISGHRSVSWYQQTPGQGLQFLFEYFSETQRNKGNFPGRFSGRQFSNSRSEMNVSTLELGDSALYLCASRHPPTAYEQYFGPGTRLTVT.

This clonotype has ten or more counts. In nucleotides, the CDR3 is TGTGCCAGCAGCTTACGGACAGAAGAGACCCAGTACTTC. This translates into CASSLRTEETQYF. The chain carries TRBV7-2 and TRBJ2-5; the D gene is possibly TRBD1 (6 bases). Looked up from germline, CDR1 is SGHTA and CDR2 is FQGNSA. The CDR3 spans 13 residues. Trimming pared 2 bases from V and 3 bases from J, leaving 7 bases between.

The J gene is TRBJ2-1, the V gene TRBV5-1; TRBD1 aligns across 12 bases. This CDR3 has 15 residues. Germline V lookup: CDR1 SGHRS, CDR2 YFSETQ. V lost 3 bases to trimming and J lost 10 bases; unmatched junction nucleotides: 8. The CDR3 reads CASSYGTGGPLEQFF. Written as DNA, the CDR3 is TGCGCCAGCAGCTATGGGACAGGGGGCCCCTTGGAGCAGTTCTTC.

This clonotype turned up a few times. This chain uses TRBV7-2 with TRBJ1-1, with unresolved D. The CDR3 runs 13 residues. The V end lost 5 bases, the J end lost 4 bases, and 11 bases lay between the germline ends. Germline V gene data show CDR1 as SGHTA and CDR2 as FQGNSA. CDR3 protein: CASSPPLGTEAFF. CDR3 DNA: TGTGCCAGCAGCCCCCCGTTGGGCACTGAAGCTTTCTTT.

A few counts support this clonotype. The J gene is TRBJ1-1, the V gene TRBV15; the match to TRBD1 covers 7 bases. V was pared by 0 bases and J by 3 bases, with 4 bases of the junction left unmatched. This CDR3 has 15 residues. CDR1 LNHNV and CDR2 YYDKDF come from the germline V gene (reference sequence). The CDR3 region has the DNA TGTGCCACCAGCAGAGAGACAGGGCGAGACACTGAAGCTTTCTTT. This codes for CATSRETGRDTEAFF. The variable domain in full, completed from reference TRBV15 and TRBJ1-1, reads DAMVIQNPRYQVTQFGKPVTLSCSQTLNHNVMYWYQQKSSQAPKLLFHYYDKDFNNEADTPDNFQSRRPNTSFCFLDIRSPGLGDTAMYLCATSRETGRDTEAFFGQGTRLTVV.

The CDR3 reads CASSLTVRVDKNIQYF. CDR3 nucleotides: TGTGCCAGCAGCTTGACCGTGAGGGTAGACAAAAACATTCAGTACTTC. The chain is built from TRBV5-5 and TRBJ2-4; TRBD2 is a possible D gene (5 bases). Germline V gene data show CDR1 as SGHKS and CDR2 as YYEKEE (reference sequence). V shed 1 base and J shed 3 bases, with 14 bases lying between them. The CDR3 loop spans 16 amino acids.

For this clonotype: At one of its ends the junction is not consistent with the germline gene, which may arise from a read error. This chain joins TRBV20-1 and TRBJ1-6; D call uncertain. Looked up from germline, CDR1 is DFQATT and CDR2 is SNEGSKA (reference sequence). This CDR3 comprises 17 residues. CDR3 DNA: TGCTGTGCTAGTTTTCCGGAGAGTAGAACCCGAGATTCACCCCTCCACTTT. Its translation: CCASFPESRTRDSPLHF.

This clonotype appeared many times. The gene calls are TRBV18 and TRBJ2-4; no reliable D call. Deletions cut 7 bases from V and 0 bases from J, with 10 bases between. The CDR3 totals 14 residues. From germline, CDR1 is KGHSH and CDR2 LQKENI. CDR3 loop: CASFNDLAKNIQYF. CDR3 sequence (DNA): TGTGCCAGCTTCAACGATCTAGCCAAAAACATTCAGTACTTC.

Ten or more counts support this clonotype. The CDR3 loop is CASRTGLAGAGELFF. The DNA of the CDR3 is TGTGCCAGCAGGACGGGACTAGCCGGCGCCGGGGAGCTGTTTTTT. The rearrangement uses TRBV27 and TRBJ2-2, with 9 bases aligning to TRBD2. Trimming took 6 bases from V and 6 from J; bases not matched to a gene: 8. CDR3 length: 15 amino acids. Per the germline V gene, CDR1 is MNHEY and CDR2 is SMNVEV (reference sequence).

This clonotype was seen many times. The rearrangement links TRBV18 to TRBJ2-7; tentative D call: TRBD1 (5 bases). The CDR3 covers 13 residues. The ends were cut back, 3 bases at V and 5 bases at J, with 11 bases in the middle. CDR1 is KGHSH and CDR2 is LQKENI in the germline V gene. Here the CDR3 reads CASSPPSDNEQYF. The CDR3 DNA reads TGTGCCAGCTCACCTCCATCGGACAACGAGCAGTACTTC.

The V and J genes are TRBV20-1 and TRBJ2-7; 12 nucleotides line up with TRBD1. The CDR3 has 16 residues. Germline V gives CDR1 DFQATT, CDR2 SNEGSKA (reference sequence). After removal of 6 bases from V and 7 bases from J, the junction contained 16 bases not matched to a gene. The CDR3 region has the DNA TGCAGTGCCCCGAGGCGACCGGGACAGGGGGCTATAGAGCAGTACTTC. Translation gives CSAPRRPGQGAIEQYF.

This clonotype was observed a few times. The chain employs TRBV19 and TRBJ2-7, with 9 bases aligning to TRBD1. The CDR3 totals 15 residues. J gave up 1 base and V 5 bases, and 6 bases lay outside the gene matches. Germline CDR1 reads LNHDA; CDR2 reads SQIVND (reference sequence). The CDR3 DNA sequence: TGTGCCAGTAGTTTGGACAGGGGTCCTTCCTACGAGCAGTACTTC. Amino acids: CASSLDRGPSYEQYF.

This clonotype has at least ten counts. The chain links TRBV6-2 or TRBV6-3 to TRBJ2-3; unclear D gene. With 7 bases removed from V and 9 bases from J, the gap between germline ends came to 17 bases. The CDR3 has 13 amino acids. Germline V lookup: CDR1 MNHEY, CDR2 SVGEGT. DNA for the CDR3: TGTGCCAGCACCCACGCACTCCTGAGAACGCAGTATTTT. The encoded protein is CASTHALLRTQYF.

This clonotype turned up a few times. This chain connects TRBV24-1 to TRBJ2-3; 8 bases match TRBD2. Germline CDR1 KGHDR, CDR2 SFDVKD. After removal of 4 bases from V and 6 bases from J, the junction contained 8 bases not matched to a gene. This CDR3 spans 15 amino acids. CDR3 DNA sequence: TGTGCCACCAGTGAACCGGGACTAGGGATTGATACGCAGTATTTT. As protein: CATSEPGLGIDTQYF.

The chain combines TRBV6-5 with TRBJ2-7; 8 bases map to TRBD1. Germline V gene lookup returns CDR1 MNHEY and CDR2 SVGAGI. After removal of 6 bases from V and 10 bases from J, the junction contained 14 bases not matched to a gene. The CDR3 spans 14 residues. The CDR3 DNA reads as TGTGCCAGCAGAGTAGGGACAGGACTCCTACCACAGTACTTC. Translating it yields CASRVGTGLLPQYF.

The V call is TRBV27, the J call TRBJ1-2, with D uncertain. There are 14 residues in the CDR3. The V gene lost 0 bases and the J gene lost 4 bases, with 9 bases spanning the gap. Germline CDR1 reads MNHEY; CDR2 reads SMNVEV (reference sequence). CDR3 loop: CASSLSRASYGYTF. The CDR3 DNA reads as TGTGCCAGCAGTTTATCGAGGGCCAGCTATGGCTACACCTTC.

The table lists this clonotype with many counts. CDR3 DNA sequence: TGTGCCAGCAGCTTGGCTATGGTGGGAGGGCAGTTCTTC. It codes for CASSLAMVGGQFF. The chain joins TRBV7-2 to TRBJ2-1; possible D gene TRBD2, 6 bases. The CDR3 runs to 13 residues. V gave up 3 bases and J gave up 12 bases, with 15 bases separating them. The germline V gene encodes CDR1 SGHTA and CDR2 FQGNSA. Full variable domain (missing parts from reference TRBV7-2 and TRBJ2-1): GAGVSQSPSNKVTEKGKDVELRCDPISGHTALYWYRQSLGQGLEFLIYFQGNSAPDKSGLPSDRFSAERTGGSVSTLTIQRTQQEDSAVYLCASSLAMVGGQFFGPGTRLTVL.

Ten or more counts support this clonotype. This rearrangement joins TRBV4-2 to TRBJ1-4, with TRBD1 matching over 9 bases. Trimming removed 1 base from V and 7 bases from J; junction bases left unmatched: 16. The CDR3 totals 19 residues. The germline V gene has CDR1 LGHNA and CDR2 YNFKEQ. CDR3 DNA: TGTGCCAGCAGCCAAGTGTGGGCTACTAAAGGGACAGGGACTGAAAAACTGTTTTTT. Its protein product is CASSQVWATKGTGTEKLFF.

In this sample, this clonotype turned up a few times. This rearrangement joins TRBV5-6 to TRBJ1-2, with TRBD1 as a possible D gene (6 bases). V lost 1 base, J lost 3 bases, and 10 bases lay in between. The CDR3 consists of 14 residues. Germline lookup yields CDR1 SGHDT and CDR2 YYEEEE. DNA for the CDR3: TGTGCCAGCAGCTTGTACGACAGGTACTATGGCTACACCTTC. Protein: CASSLYDRYYGYTF.